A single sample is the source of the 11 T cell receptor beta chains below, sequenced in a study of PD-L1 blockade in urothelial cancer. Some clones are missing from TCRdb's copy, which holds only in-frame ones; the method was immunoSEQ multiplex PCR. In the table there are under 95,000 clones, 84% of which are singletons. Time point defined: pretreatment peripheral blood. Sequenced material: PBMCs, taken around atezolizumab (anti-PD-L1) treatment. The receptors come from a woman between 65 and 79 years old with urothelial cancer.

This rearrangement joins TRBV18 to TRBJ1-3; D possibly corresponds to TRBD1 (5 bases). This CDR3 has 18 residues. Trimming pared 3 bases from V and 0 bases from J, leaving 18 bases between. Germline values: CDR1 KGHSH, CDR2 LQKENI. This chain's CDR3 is CASSPGTLRPNSGNTIYF. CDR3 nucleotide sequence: TGTGCCAGCTCACCGGGGACTCTCCGTCCCAACTCTGGAAACACCATATATTTT.

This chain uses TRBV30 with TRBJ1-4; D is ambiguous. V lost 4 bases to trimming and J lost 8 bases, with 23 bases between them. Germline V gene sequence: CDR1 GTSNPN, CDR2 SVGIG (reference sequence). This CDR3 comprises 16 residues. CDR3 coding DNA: TGTGCCTGGACCAGACCCGGCAGGCACGGCGCCGAAAAACTGTTTTTT. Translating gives CAWTRPGRHGAEKLFF.

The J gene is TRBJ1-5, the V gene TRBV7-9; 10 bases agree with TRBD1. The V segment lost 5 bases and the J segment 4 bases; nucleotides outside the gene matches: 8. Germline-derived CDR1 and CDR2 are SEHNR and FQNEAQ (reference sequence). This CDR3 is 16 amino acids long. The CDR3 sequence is CASSLDRGGRNQPQHF. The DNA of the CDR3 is TGTGCCAGCAGCCTGGACAGGGGGGGCCGGAATCAGCCCCAGCATTTT.

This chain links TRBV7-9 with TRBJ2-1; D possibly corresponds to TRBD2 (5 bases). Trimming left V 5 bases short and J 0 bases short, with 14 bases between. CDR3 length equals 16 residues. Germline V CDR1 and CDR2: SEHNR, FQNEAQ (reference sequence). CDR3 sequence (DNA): TGTGCCAGCAGCCGACTGGTAGCGCGCTCCTACAATGAGCAGTTCTTC. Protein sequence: CASSRLVARSYNEQFF.

For the CDR3, the DNA is TGTGCCAGCAGTGACCGAGAGGGAATAACTGAAGCTTTCTTT. Its protein is CASSDREGITEAFF. This chain uses TRBV6-6 with TRBJ1-1; D is uncertain. Deletions cut 5 bases from V and 5 bases from J, with 15 bases between. Germline lookup yields CDR1 MNHNY and CDR2 SVGAGI (reference sequence). CDR3 size: 14 residues.

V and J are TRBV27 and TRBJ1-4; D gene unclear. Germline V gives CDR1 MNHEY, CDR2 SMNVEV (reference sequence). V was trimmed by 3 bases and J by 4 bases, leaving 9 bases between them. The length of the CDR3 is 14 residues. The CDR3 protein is CASSLEQINEKLFF. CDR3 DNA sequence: TGTGCCAGCAGTTTGGAGCAGATTAATGAAAAACTGTTTTTT.

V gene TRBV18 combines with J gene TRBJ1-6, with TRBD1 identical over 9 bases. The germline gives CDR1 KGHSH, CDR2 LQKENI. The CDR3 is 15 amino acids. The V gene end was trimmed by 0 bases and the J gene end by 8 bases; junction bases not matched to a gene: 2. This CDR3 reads CASSPPRDRDSPLHF. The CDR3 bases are TGTGCCAGCTCACCACCCCGGGACAGGGATTCACCCCTCCACTTT.

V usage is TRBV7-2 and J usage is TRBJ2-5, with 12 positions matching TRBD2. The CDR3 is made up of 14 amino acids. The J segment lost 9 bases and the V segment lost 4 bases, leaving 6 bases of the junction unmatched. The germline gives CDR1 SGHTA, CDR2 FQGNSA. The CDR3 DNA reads TGTGCCAGCAGCTCCCTAGCGGGGGGGCCCCCCCAGTACTTC. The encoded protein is CASSSLAGGPPQYF.

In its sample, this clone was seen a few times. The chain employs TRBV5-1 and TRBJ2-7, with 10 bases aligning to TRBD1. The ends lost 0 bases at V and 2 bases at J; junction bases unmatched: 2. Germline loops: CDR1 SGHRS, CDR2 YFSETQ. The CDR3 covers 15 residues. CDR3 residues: CASSLGGQGTYEQYF. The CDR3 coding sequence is TGCGCCAGCAGCTTGGGGGGACAGGGGACCTACGAGCAGTACTTC.

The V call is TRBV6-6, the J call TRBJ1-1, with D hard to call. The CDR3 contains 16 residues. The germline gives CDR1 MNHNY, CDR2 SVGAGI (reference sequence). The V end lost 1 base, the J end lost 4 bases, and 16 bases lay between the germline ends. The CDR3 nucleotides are TGTGCCAGCAGTTACTTGGGCTTAGGCTTGGGCACTGAAGCTTTCTTT. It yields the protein CASSYLGLGLGTEAFF.

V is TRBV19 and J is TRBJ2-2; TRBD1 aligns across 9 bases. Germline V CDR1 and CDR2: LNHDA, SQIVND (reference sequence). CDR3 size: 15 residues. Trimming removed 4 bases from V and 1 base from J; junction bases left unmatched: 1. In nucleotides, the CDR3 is TGTGCCAGTAGTACGGGACAGGGGAACACCGGGGAGCTGTTTTTT. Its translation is CASSTGQGNTGELFF.